Shown below are 27 T cell receptor beta chains from a single sample sequenced in a study of CD8+CD57+ T cells in acquired aplastic anemia. Whoever was chosen for sequencing had shown CD8+CD57+ cell expansion by flow cytometry. Genomic DNA was employed as the template in profiling TCR beta VDJ and CDR3. TCRdb fed the reads into MiXCR, producing one record per CDR3 protein. The sample consists of approximately 130,000 distinct CDR3 sequences, 40% of them appearing once. The sequencing input was sorted CD4+, CD8+, or CD8+CD57+ T cells (not recorded which) from PBMCs. The receptors derive from a human donor with aplastic anemia.

This clonotype occurred once. Sequence at one end of the junction differs from germline and may be a read error. This chain links TRBV11-2 with TRBJ2-7; D not resolved. There are 16 residues in the CDR3. Germline V CDR1 and CDR2: SGHAT, FQNNGV. The CDR3 here is CASSSVQALPPYEQCF. CDR3 coding DNA: TGTGCCAGCAGCTCCGTTCAGGCCCTTCCTCCCTACGAGCAGTGCTTC.

This clonotype occurred many times. CDR3: CASSAPQGTQYF. The CDR3 bases are TGTGCCAGCAGCGCCCCGCAGGGGACCCAGTACTTC. The chain has TRBV27 and TRBJ2-5; possibly TRBD1 for D (5 bases). The CDR3 spans 12 residues. Between the trimmed V and J ends, which lost 6 bases and 7 bases, there was a span of 12 bases. Per the germline V gene, CDR1 is MNHEY and CDR2 is SMNVEV (reference sequence).

This sequence joins TRBV10-3 and TRBJ1-5; 8 nucleotides line up with TRBD1. Germline V gives CDR1 ENHRY, CDR2 SYGVKD. This CDR3 contains 15 residues. V lost 10 bases and J lost 1; bases outside the gene matches: 9. CDR3 sequence reads: CATGRDRRSNQPQHF. CDR3 DNA: TGTGCCACAGGGAGGGACAGGAGGAGCAATCAGCCCCAGCATTTT.

In this sample, this clonotype turned up many times. The CDR3 protein is CASSLAWRGQGNSPLHF. The DNA for the CDR3 is TGTGCCAGCAGCTTAGCGTGGAGGGGACAGGGGAATTCACCCCTCCACTTT. This chain links TRBV7-9 with TRBJ1-6, with 10 bases identical to TRBD1. V gave up 0 bases and J gave up 7 bases; unmatched junction bases: 6. Looked up from germline, CDR1 is SEHNR and CDR2 is FQNEAQ (reference sequence). CDR3 length: 17 residues.

This clonotype occurred many times. The chain combines TRBV6-1 with TRBJ1-1, with D hard to call. The CDR3 totals 11 residues. The V gene's germline CDR1 is MNHNS and CDR2 SASEGT. V was clipped by 1 base and J by 9 bases, with 6 bases between them. CDR3 loop: CASSEDVKAFF. CDR3 DNA: TGTGCCAGCAGTGAAGATGTGAAAGCTTTCTTT.

V and J are TRBV15 and TRBJ1-6; D is ambiguous. CDR1 is LNHNV, CDR2 YYDKDF, per germline (reference sequence). The CDR3 runs 11 residues. Trimming stripped 6 bases from V and 13 bases from J, with 10 bases between. CDR3 residues: CATRRRNPLHF. In nucleotides, the CDR3 is TGTGCCACCAGGAGACGGAACCCCCTCCACTTT.

Only a few counts were recorded for this clonotype. The rearrangement uses TRBV29-1 and TRBJ1-1; no reliable D call. V lost 0 bases and J 2 bases, leaving 13 bases between the germline ends. The CDR3 is 15 amino acids. The germline V gene has CDR1 SQVTM and CDR2 ANQGSEA. The CDR3 DNA sequence: TGCAGCGTTGAAGATAGGGCCACTGGAAACACTGAAGCTTTCTTT. Its protein is CSVEDRATGNTEAFF. The full variable domain, with the rest looked up from reference TRBV29-1 and TRBJ1-1, is SAVISQKPSRDICQRGTSLTIQCQVDSQVTMMFWYRQQPGQSLTLIATANQGSEATYESGFVIDKFPISRPNLTFSTLTVSNMSPEDSSIYLCSVEDRATGNTEAFFGQGTRLTVV.

J is TRBJ2-3 and V is TRBV10-3; 8 nucleotides match TRBD1. The CDR3 length is 15 residues. J gave up 1 base and V 4 bases, and 4 bases lay outside the gene matches. Germline CDR1 ENHRY, CDR2 SYGVKD. For the CDR3, the DNA is TGTGCCATCAGTGGGACAGGGTCGGGCACAGATACGCAGTATTTT. The encoded protein is CAISGTGSGTDTQYF.

This clonotype was picked up many times. The chain joins TRBV25-1 to TRBJ1-1; 8 bases fit TRBD1. Losses at the gene ends were 2 bases for V and 4 bases for J; bases not matched to a gene: 9. The germline V gene encodes CDR1 MGHDK and CDR2 SYGVNS. The CDR3 contains 16 residues. DNA of the CDR3: TGTGCCAGCAGTGAACGGCAGGGGGCTGTTGGCACTGAAGCTTTCTTT. The encoded protein is CASSERQGAVGTEAFF.

The V and J genes are TRBV2 and TRBJ2-1, with 8 positions matching TRBD2. Germline-derived CDR1 and CDR2 are SNHLY and FYNNEI. Trimming removed 7 bases from V and 7 bases from J; junction bases left unmatched: 6. This CDR3 has 13 amino acids. CDR3 sequence: CASKRGGTNEQFF. CDR3 bases: TGTGCCAGCAAACGGGGGGGCACAAATGAGCAGTTCTTC.

This chain uses TRBV11-1 with TRBJ2-7; 7 bases fit TRBD2. The CDR3 extends over 16 amino acids. Trimming cost V 3 bases and J 3 bases; bases outside gene matches: 11. CDR1 is SGHAT and CDR2 is FQDESV in the germline V gene (reference sequence). CDR3 DNA sequence: TGTGCCAGCAGCTTGGGAGGGACCACTCAAATCTACGAGCAGTACGTC. Translated: CASSLGGTTQIYEQYV.

A word on this clonotype: This could be a read error, since a much larger clone is one nucleotide away. V gene TRBV5-1 combines with J gene TRBJ2-1, with a possible D match to TRBD2 (6 bases). Germline V lookup: CDR1 SGHRS, CDR2 YFSETQ. V was pared by 7 bases and J by 6 bases, with 23 bases between. This CDR3 has 16 residues. The DNA for the CDR3 is TGCGCCAGCCGTCAGGGTTTGAACGGGGGAGTCAATGAGCAGTTCTTC. As protein: CASRQGLNGGVNEQFF.

This chain links TRBV5-1 with TRBJ1-4; D unresolved. Trimming removed 0 bases from V and 7 bases from J, with 22 bases in between. There are 18 residues in the CDR3. Germline loops: CDR1 SGHRS, CDR2 YFSETQ. The CDR3 is CASSLGGIGLPLGEKLFF. The CDR3 coding sequence is TGCGCCAGCAGCTTGGGAGGGATTGGCTTACCCCTGGGTGAAAAACTGTTTTTT.

This clonotype was seen a single time. The genes are TRBV14 and TRBJ1-1; 7 bases fit TRBD1. The CDR3 runs 18 residues. Germline V lookup: CDR1 SGHDN, CDR2 FVKESK. Unmatched junction bases numbered 11, after V lost 1 base and J lost 0 bases. CDR3 protein: CASSQARTGHLMNTEAFF. The DNA for the CDR3 is TGTGCCAGCAGCCAAGCCAGGACAGGCCATCTTATGAACACTGAAGCTTTCTTT. Complete variable domain (other parts from reference TRBV14 and TRBJ1-1): EAGVTQFPSHSVIEKGQTVTLRCDPISGHDNLYWYRRVMGKEIKFLLHFVKESKQDESGMPNNRFLAERTGGTYSTLKVQPAELEDSGVYFCASSQARTGHLMNTEAFFGQGTRLTVV.

This clonotype showed up just a few times. The chain recombines TRBV7-3 with TRBJ2-5; no definite D call. V lost 4 bases and J lost 2, with 11 bases in between. The CDR3 length is 14 residues. Germline CDR1 SGHTA, CDR2 FQGTGA. CDR3 DNA: TGTGCCAGCAGCTATTTAGGGAATCAAGAGACCCAGTACTTC. The encoded protein is CASSYLGNQETQYF.

The chain uses TRBV4-2 and TRBJ2-7; 8 nucleotides agree with TRBD2. The CDR3 totals 16 residues. In germline, CDR1 is LGHNA, CDR2 YNFKEQ. V was clipped by 4 bases and J by 9 bases; unmatched bases: 17. CDR3 sequence: CASSPPSAGGPSGQYF. The DNA for the CDR3 is TGTGCCAGCAGCCCCCCCTCGGCGGGGGGCCCCAGCGGGCAGTACTTC.

This clonotype was seen more than once but under ten times. This rearrangement joins TRBV7-2 to TRBJ1-1, with D uncertain. Trimming took 3 bases from V and 8 from J, leaving 7 bases between them. CDR1 and CDR2 from the germline V gene are SGHTA and FQGNSA. The CDR3 is made up of 11 amino acids. CDR3 in amino acids: CASSFGVEAFF. The CDR3 bases are TGTGCCAGCAGCTTTGGAGTCGAAGCTTTCTTT.

A few counts support this clonotype. The V gene is TRBV3-1, the J gene TRBJ2-2; D gene ambiguous. The CDR3 contains 12 residues. V was trimmed by 6 bases and J by 6 bases, leaving 8 bases between them. Per the germline V gene, CDR1 is LGHDT and CDR2 is YNNKEL (reference sequence). The CDR3 DNA reads as TGTGCCAGCAGTTCAAGGCCCGGGGAGCTGTTTTTT. Translation gives CASSSRPGELFF.

This clonotype was detected ten times or more. The chain links TRBV7-2 to TRBJ2-5, with 13 bases identical to TRBD2. V was clipped by 2 bases and J by 5 bases; unmatched bases: 11. Germline V lookup: CDR1 SGHTA, CDR2 FQGNSA. The CDR3 covers 18 residues. The CDR3 DNA follows: TGTGCCAGCAGCTTAAGTACTAGCGGGGGGGCCTTCGATGAGACCCAGTACTTC. This translates into CASSLSTSGGAFDETQYF.

This clonotype was counted only a few times. This chain links TRBV7-3 with TRBJ1-2; the D is unclear. Trimming stripped 6 bases from V and 1 base from J, with 9 bases between. Germline V CDR1 and CDR2: SGHTA, FQGTGA. The length of the CDR3 is 13 residues. The CDR3 nucleotides are TGTGCCAGCAGAAGCGGGGTTAACTATGGCTACACCTTC. Encoded protein: CASRSGVNYGYTF.

A word on this clonotype: A read error may be the cause here, since a much bigger clone is one base away. The CDR3 nucleotides read TGTGTCAGCAGCTCCCTAGCGGGGACTGAAGCTTTCTTT. The encoded protein is CVSSSLAGTEAFF. The gene calls are TRBV11-3 and TRBJ1-1; D gene uncertain. This CDR3 has 13 residues. Germline V gene sequence: CDR1 SGHNT, CDR2 YENEEA.

The gene calls are TRBV2 and TRBJ1-4; no reliable D call. Trimming stripped 4 bases from V and 14 bases from J, with 14 bases between. Germline V gene data show CDR1 as SNHLY and CDR2 as FYNNEI. CDR3 size: 12 residues. CDR3 region: CASSALRRQLFF. CDR3 bases: TGTGCCAGCAGTGCGCTTCGTCGCCAGCTGTTTTTT.

This clonotype was counted at least ten times. This chain uses TRBV6-4 with TRBJ2-1, with TRBD1 matching 7 bases. J was trimmed by 0 bases and V by 6 bases; bases with no gene match: 5. Germline loops: CDR1 MRHNA, CDR2 SNTAGT. This CDR3 has 15 residues. CDR3 sequence (DNA): TGTGCCAGCAGCCAGGGGGTGGGCTCCTACAATGAGCAGTTCTTC. Translating it yields CASSQGVGSYNEQFF.

This clonotype was detected only once. The chain is built from TRBV19 and TRBJ2-7, with 14 bases matching TRBD2. The CDR3 covers 15 residues. From germline, CDR1 is LNHDA and CDR2 SQIVND (reference sequence). V trimming: 7 bases; J trimming: 3 bases; junction bases outside the gene matches: 5. The CDR3 region has the DNA TGTGCCAGTACGGGGACTAGCGGGGGATTCTACGAGCAGTACTTC. Its protein product is CASTGTSGGFYEQYF.

This clonotype was counted ten times or more. The genes are TRBV5-1 and TRBJ2-7, with a possible D match to TRBD2 (6 bases). The CDR3 is made up of 13 amino acids. The V and J ends lost 0 bases and 6 bases respectively, with 10 bases between them. Germline V gives CDR1 SGHRS, CDR2 YFSETQ. For the CDR3, the DNA is TGCGCCAGCAGCTTGGATGGGGGGTCCGAGCAGTACGTC. Translation gives CASSLDGGSEQYV.

At least ten counts were recorded for this clonotype. The chain couples TRBV7-8 to TRBJ1-5; a weak D match, TRBD1 (5 bases). V gave up 6 bases and J gave up 6 bases, with 24 bases separating them. The CDR3 is made up of 17 amino acids. Germline values: CDR1 SGHVS, CDR2 FQNEAQ. The CDR3 sequence: CASSLGDWGTVGQPQHF. CDR3 DNA: TGTGCCAGCAGTTTGGGAGATTGGGGGACTGTCGGTCAGCCCCAGCATTTT.

In this sample, this clonotype turned up many times. J is TRBJ2-1 and V is TRBV5-1; D remains ambiguous. V shed 1 base and J shed 0 bases, with 8 bases lying between them. The CDR3 sequence is 15 residues long. The germline V gene encodes CDR1 SGHRS and CDR2 YFSETQ. CDR3 in amino acids: CASSLHRSSYNEQFF. The CDR3 bases are TGCGCCAGCAGCTTGCACCGAAGCTCCTACAATGAGCAGTTCTTC.